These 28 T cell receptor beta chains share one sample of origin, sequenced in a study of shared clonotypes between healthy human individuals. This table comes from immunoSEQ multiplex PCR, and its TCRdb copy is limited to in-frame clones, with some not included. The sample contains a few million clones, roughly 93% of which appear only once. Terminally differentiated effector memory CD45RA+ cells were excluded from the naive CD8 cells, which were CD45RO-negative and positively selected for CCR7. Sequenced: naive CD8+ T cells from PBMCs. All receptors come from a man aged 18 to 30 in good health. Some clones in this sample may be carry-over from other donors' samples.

This CDR3 reads CASSSVLGTDTQYF. The CDR3 nucleotides read TGTGCCAGCTCCTCGGTTTTGGGCACAGATACGCAGTATTTT. This rearrangement joins TRBV28 to TRBJ2-3; D is unresolved. CDR1 and CDR2 (germline): MDHEN, SYDVKM. The CDR3 is 14 amino acids. V was trimmed by 8 bases and J by 1 base, leaving 13 bases between them.

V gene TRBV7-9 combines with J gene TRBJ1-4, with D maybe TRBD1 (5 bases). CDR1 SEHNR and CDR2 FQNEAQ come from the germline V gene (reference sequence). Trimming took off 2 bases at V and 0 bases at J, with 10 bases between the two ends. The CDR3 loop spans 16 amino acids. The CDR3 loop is CASSLSGDATNEKLFF. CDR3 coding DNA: TGTGCCAGCAGCTTATCGGGGGATGCAACTAATGAAAAACTGTTTTTT.

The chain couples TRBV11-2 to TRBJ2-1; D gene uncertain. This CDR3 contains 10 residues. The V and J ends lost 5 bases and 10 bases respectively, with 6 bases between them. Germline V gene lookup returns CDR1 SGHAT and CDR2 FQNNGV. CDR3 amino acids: CASSNIEQFF. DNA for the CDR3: TGTGCCAGCAGCAATATAGAGCAGTTCTTC.

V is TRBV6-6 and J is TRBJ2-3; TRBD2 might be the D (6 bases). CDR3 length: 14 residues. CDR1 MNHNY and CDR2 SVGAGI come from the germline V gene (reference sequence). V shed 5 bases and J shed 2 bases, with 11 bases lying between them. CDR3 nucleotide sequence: TGTGCCAGCAGTCCCCGGGGGTACACAGATACGCAGTATTTT. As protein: CASSPRGYTDTQYF.

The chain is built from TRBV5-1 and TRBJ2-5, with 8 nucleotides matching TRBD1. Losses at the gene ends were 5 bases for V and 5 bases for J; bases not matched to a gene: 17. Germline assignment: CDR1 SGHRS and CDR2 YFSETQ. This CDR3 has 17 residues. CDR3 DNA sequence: TGCGCCAGCAGTCCCCCGGACAGGGTGTCTCGAGTCGAGACCCAGTACTTC. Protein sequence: CASSPPDRVSRVETQYF. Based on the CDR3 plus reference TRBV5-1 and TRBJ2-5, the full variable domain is KAGVTQTPRYLIKTRGQQVTLSCSPISGHRSVSWYQQTPGQGLQFLFEYFSETQRNKGNFPGRFSGRQFSNSRSEMNVSTLELGDSALYLCASSPPDRVSRVETQYFGPGTRLLVL.

This CDR3 is CASSSRDRELSEQYF. DNA for the CDR3: TGTGCCAGCAGTTCTCGGGACAGGGAATTGAGCGAGCAGTACTTC. V gene TRBV28 combines with J gene TRBJ2-7, with 9 bases fitting TRBD1. Germline CDR1 and CDR2: MDHEN and SYDVKM. The ends lost 4 bases at V and 6 bases at J; junction bases unmatched: 10. This CDR3 comprises 15 residues.

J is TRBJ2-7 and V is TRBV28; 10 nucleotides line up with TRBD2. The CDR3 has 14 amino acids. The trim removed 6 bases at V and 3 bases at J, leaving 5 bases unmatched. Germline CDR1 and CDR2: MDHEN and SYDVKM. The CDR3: CASRQAGGVYEQYF. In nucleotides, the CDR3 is TGTGCCAGCAGACAAGCGGGAGGGGTCTACGAGCAGTACTTC.

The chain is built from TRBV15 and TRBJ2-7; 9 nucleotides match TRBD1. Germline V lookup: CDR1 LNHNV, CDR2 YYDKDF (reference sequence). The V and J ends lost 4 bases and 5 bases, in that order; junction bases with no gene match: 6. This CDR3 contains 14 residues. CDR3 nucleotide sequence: TGTGCCACCAGCACGGGACAGGGTGAAGACGAGCAGTACTTC. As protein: CATSTGQGEDEQYF. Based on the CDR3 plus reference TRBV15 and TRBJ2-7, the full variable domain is DAMVIQNPRYQVTQFGKPVTLSCSQTLNHNVMYWYQQKSSQAPKLLFHYYDKDFNNEADTPDNFQSRRPNTSFCFLDIRSPGLGDTAMYLCATSTGQGEDEQYFGPGTRLTVT.

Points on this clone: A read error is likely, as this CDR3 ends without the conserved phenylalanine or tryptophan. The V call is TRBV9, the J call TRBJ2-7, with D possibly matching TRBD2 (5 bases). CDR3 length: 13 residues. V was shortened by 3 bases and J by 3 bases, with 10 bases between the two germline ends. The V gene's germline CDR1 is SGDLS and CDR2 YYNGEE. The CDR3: CASSGGAGYEQYL. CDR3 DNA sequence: TGTGCCAGCAGCGGGGGTGCGGGCTACGAGCAGTACCTC.

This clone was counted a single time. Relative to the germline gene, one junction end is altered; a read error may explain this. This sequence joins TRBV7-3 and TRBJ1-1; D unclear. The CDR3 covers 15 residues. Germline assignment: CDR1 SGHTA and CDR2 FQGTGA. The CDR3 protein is CASSHSSERNTEAFF. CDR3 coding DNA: TGCGCCAGCAGCCATTCCTCGGAGAGGAACACTGAAGCTTTCTTT.

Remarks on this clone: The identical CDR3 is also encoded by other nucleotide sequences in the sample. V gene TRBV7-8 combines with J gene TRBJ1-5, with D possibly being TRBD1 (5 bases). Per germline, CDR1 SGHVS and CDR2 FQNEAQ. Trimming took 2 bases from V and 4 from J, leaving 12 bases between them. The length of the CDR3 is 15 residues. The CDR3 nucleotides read TGTGCCAGCAGCTTAACGGGGGTCGGAAATCAGCCCCAGCATTTT. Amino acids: CASSLTGVGNQPQHF.

Written as DNA, the CDR3 is TGTGCCATCAGTGAGCTGACCGGGTCTGGAAACACCATATATTTT. Translation gives CAISELTGSGNTIYF. The chain combines TRBV10-3 with TRBJ1-3; D gene unclear. The CDR3 totals 15 residues. Germline lookup yields CDR1 ENHRY and CDR2 SYGVKD. V was shortened by 2 bases and J by 1 base, with 9 bases between the two germline ends.

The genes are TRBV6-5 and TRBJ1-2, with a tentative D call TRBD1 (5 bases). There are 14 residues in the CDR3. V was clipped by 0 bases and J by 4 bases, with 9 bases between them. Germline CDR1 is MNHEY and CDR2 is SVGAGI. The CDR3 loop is CASSYSQGSYGYTF. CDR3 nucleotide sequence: TGTGCCAGCAGTTACTCGCAGGGTAGCTATGGCTACACCTTC.

DNA of the CDR3: TGTGCCAGCAGTTTGGAGGTGGGCTACGAGCAGTACTTC. The encoded protein is CASSLEVGYEQYF. The V call is TRBV27, the J call TRBJ2-7; D perhaps matches TRBD2 (5 bases). The germline V gene encodes CDR1 MNHEY and CDR2 SMNVEV (reference sequence). The CDR3 covers 13 residues. V was pared by 3 bases and J by 3 bases, with 9 bases between.

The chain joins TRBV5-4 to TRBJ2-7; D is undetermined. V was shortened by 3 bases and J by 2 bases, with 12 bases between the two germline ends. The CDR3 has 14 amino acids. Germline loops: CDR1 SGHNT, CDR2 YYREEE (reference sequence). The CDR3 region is CASSSRAGTYEQYF. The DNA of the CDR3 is TGTGCCAGCAGCTCTCGTGCCGGCACCTACGAGCAGTACTTC.

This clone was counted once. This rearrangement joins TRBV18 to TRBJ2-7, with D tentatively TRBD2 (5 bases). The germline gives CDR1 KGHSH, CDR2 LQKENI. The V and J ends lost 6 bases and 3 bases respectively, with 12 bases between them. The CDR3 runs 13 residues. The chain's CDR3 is CASSSGNNYEQYF. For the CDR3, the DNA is TGTGCCAGCTCTTCCGGGAACAACTACGAGCAGTACTTC.

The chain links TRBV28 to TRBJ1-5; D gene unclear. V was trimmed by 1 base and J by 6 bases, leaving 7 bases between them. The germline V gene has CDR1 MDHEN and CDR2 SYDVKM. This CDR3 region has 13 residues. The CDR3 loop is CASSLLWGQPQHF. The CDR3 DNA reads TGTGCCAGCAGTTTATTGTGGGGTCAGCCCCAGCATTTT.

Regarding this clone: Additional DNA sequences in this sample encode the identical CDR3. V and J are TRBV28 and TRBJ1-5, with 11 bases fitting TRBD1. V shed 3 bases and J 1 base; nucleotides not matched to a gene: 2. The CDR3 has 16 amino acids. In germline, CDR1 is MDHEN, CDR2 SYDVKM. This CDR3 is CASSFGQGASNQPQHF. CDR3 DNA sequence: TGTGCCAGCAGTTTTGGACAGGGGGCCAGCAATCAGCCCCAGCATTTT.

CDR3 protein: CASSSYLSGANVLTF. CDR3 coding DNA: TGTGCCAGCAGCTCATACCTCTCTGGGGCCAACGTCCTGACTTTC. The chain couples TRBV7-9 to TRBJ2-6; no clear D. V was clipped by 4 bases and J by 0 bases, with 7 bases between them. There are 15 residues in the CDR3. The V gene's germline CDR1 is SEHNR and CDR2 FQNEAQ (reference sequence).

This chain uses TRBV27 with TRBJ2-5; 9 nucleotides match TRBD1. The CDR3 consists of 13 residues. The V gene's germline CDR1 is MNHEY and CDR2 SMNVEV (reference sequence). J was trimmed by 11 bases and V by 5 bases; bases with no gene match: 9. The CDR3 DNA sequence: TGTGCCAGCAGTCCCGTTACAGGGGGCCCTCAGTACTTC. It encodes CASSPVTGGPQYF.

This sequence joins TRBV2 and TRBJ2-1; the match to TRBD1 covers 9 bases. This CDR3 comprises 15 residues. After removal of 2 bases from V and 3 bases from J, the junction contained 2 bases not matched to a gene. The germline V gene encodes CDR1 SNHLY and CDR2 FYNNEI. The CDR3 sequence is CASSERTGVYNEQFF. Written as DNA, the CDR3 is TGTGCCAGCAGTGAAAGGACAGGGGTCTACAATGAGCAGTTCTTC.

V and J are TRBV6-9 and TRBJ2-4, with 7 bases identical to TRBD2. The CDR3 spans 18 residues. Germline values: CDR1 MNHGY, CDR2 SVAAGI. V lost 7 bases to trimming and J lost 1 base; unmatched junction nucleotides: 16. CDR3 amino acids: CASTQTRGGRIAKNIQYF. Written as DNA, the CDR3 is TGTGCCAGCACCCAAACTCGGGGAGGGAGAATCGCCAAAAACATTCAGTACTTC.

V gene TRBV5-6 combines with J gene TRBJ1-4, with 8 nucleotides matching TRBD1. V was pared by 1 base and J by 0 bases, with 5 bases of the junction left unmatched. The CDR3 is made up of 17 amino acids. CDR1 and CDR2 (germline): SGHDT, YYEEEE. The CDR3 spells CASSLLGQVTTNEKLFF. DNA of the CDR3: TGTGCCAGCAGCTTGTTGGGACAGGTAACAACTAATGAAAAACTGTTTTTT.

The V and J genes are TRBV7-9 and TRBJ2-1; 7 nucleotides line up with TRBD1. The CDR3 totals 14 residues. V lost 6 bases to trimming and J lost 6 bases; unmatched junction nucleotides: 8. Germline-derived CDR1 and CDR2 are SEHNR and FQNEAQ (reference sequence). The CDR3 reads CASRTGEGANEQFF. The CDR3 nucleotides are TGTGCCAGCAGGACAGGAGAGGGGGCCAATGAGCAGTTCTTC.

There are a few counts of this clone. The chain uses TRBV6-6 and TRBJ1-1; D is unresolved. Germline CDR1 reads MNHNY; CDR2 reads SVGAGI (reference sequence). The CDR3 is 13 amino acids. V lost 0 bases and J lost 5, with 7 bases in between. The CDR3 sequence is CASSYSWETEAFF. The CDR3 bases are TGTGCCAGCAGTTACTCGTGGGAGACTGAAGCTTTCTTT.

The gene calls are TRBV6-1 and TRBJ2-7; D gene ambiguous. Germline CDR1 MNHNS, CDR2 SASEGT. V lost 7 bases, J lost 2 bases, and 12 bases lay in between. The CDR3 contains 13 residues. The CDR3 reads CASKAHRPYEQYF. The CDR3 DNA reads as TGTGCCAGCAAGGCTCACCGCCCCTACGAGCAGTACTTC.

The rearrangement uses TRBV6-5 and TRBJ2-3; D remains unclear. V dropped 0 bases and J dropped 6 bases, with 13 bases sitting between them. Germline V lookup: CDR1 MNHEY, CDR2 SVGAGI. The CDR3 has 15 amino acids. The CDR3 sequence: CASSYSGRVGDTQYF. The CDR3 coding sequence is TGTGCCAGCAGTTACTCAGGAAGGGTCGGGGATACGCAGTATTTT.

CDR3 in amino acids: CASYGSSDHEQFF. The CDR3 nucleotides read TGTGCCAGCTACGGATCTAGCGACCATGAGCAGTTCTTC. V is TRBV2 and J is TRBJ2-1; tentatively, D is TRBD2 (6 bases). From germline, CDR1 is SNHLY and CDR2 FYNNEI. This CDR3 contains 13 residues. The V gene lost 8 bases and the J gene lost 8 bases, with 16 bases spanning the gap.